Shown below are 29 T cell receptor beta chains from a single sample sequenced in a study of beta chain features in type 1 diabetes. Sequencing targeted expressed TCRB transcripts, as all isolated RNA had been reverse transcribed. Generated by immunoSEQ multiplex PCR, the TCRdb table keeps only in-frame clones and is missing some. The repertoire has 120,000 to 150,000 clones, less than 9% of them found once; the top ten carry roughly 1.4%. Sample: central memory CD4+ T cells from blood. The receptors were sampled from a woman aged 30 to 39 in good health.

This sequence joins TRBV4-1 and TRBJ1-3; D might be TRBD1 (5 bases). This CDR3 comprises 17 residues. Germline lookup yields CDR1 MGHRA and CDR2 YSYEKL. The V gene lost 0 bases and the J gene lost 2 bases, with 14 bases spanning the gap. The CDR3 bases are TGCGCCAGCAGCCAAGATGTGACAGCAAACGCTGGAAACACCATATATTTT. Its translation is CASSQDVTANAGNTIYF.

This clone has a handful of counts. The V gene is TRBV19, the J gene TRBJ2-1; 12 nucleotides agree with TRBD2. The J segment lost 6 bases and the V segment lost 5 bases, leaving 8 bases of the junction unmatched. The CDR3 contains 16 residues. The germline CDR1 and CDR2 sequences are LNHDA and SQIVND (reference sequence). The CDR3 loop reads CASSARLAGEVNEQFF. The CDR3 DNA is TGTGCCAGTAGTGCTAGACTAGCGGGAGAGGTCAATGAGCAGTTCTTC.

This clone was seen more than once but under ten times. V and J are TRBV5-8 and TRBJ2-4; D is possibly TRBD1 (6 bases). The CDR3 covers 11 residues. Looked up from germline, CDR1 is SGHTS and CDR2 is YDEGEE. Between the trimmed V and J ends, which lost 0 bases and 14 bases, there was a span of 9 bases. The CDR3 DNA follows: TGTGCCAGCAGCTTGGGTAGGACAGAGTACTTC. Translating it yields CASSLGRTEYF.

The sample holds a few counts of this clone. The chain carries TRBV6-1 and TRBJ2-3; TRBD2 matches 10 bases. This CDR3 spans 15 amino acids. The germline V gene has CDR1 MNHNS and CDR2 SASEGT. After removal of 3 bases from V and 4 bases from J, the junction contained 4 bases not matched to a gene. The CDR3 spells CASSDSGRAPDTQYF. Here the CDR3 DNA reads TGTGCCAGCAGTGACAGCGGGAGGGCCCCAGATACGCAGTATTTT.

The table lists this clone with a few counts. The chain recombines TRBV21-1 with TRBJ1-1; the table's D call, TRBD1, has no DNA check behind it. TRBV21-1 is noted as a pseudogene. CDR3 length equals 17 residues. The CDR3 loop is CASSKPTGTGGRSEAFF. CDR3 nucleotides: TGTGCCAGCAGCAAACCAACCGGGACAGGGGGGAGGTCTGAAGCTTTCTTT.

The chain uses TRBV4-1 and TRBJ2-4; TRBD1 matches 8 bases. With V trimmed by 4 bases and J by 5 bases, 7 bases remained unmatched. Germline V gives CDR1 MGHRA, CDR2 YSYEKL. The CDR3 is 15 amino acids. CDR3 amino acids: CASSPRTGTQNIQYF. CDR3 DNA: TGCGCCAGCAGCCCGCGGACAGGGACTCAAAACATTCAGTACTTC.

Only a few counts were recorded for this clone. The DNA of the CDR3 is TGTGCCAGCAGCCAAGATAGATGGCGGGAGAGGGGGAATGAGCAGTTCTTC. Residues: CASSQDRWRERGNEQFF. This chain links TRBV14 with TRBJ2-1; tentative D call: TRBD2 (7 bases). The V gene lost 0 bases and the J gene lost 7 bases, with 19 bases spanning the gap. The CDR3 has 17 residues. CDR1 is SGHDN, CDR2 FVKESK, per germline.

This rearrangement joins TRBV27 to TRBJ2-5; 10 bases map to TRBD2. The CDR3 is made up of 16 amino acids. CDR1 and CDR2 (germline): MNHEY, SMNVEV (reference sequence). Trimming at V came to 2 bases and at J to 5 bases, leaving 8 bases not matched to a gene. In nucleotides, the CDR3 is TGTGCCAGCAGTTTAGTAGCGGGAGGCATGGGGGAGACCCAGTACTTC. Translating it yields CASSLVAGGMGETQYF.

This clone was counted only a few times. This chain joins TRBV4-1 and TRBJ2-7; TRBD2 agrees at 11 bases. The CDR3 consists of 16 residues. Germline values: CDR1 MGHRA, CDR2 YSYEKL. V lost 3 bases to trimming and J lost 4 bases; unmatched junction nucleotides: 8. CDR3: CASSQTPGLAAYEQYF. CDR3 in DNA: TGCGCCAGCAGCCAGACGCCGGGACTAGCGGCTTACGAGCAGTACTTC.

This clone has a handful of counts. The chain joins TRBV28 to TRBJ2-1; 9 positions match TRBD2. Germline CDR1 is MDHEN and CDR2 is SYDVKM. This CDR3 is built from 15 residues. V lost 5 bases, J lost 6 bases, and 8 bases stayed unmatched. The CDR3 DNA reads as TGTGCCAGCAGTCCCCAGGGACTAGCCCTCAATGAGCAGTTCTTC. Protein sequence: CASSPQGLALNEQFF.

The chain joins TRBV7-3 to TRBJ2-1, with 9 bases matching TRBD2. After removal of 5 bases from V and 7 bases from J, the junction contained 9 bases not matched to a gene. The CDR3 covers 15 residues. The germline V gene has CDR1 SGHTA and CDR2 FQGTGA. As DNA, the CDR3 is TGTGCCAGCAGCCGTAGCGGGAGTCTGCAGAATGAGCAGTTCTTC. Protein sequence: CASSRSGSLQNEQFF.

Many counts were recorded for this clone. The genes are TRBV25-1 and TRBJ2-1; the match to TRBD2 covers 7 bases. V lost 2 bases to trimming and J lost 7 bases; unmatched junction nucleotides: 2. There are 13 residues in the CDR3. Looked up from germline, CDR1 is MGHDK and CDR2 is SYGVNS. The CDR3 nucleotides read TGTGCCAGCAGTGAAGGGAGGGGAAATGAGCAGTTCTTC. Translation: CASSEGRGNEQFF.

This clone was counted a few times. V and J are TRBV4-1 and TRBJ2-7, with a weak D call TRBD1 (5 bases). Germline CDR1 reads MGHRA; CDR2 reads YSYEKL. Trimming shortened V by 4 bases and J by 3 bases, and 19 bases separated the two germline ends. CDR3 size: 16 residues. CDR3 nucleotides: TGCGCCAGCAGCCGGATGACAGCGAGCGAAAACTACGAGCAGTACTTC. Its translation is CASSRMTASENYEQYF.

This clone was seen a handful of times. This CDR3 is also generated by other DNA sequences in the sample. The V and J genes are TRBV6-6 and TRBJ1-1, with 8 bases that match TRBD1. V lost 2 bases, J lost 1 base, and 0 bases stayed unmatched. The CDR3 covers 14 residues. Germline V CDR1 and CDR2: MNHNY, SVGAGI (reference sequence). The chain's CDR3 is CASSYGQGNTEAFF. The DNA for the CDR3 is TGTGCCAGCAGTTACGGACAGGGGAACACTGAAGCTTTCTTT.

This clone showed up just a few times. The gene calls are TRBV7-9 and TRBJ2-7; the D gene is possibly TRBD2 (6 bases). Per the germline V gene, CDR1 is SEHNR and CDR2 is FQNEAQ (reference sequence). The CDR3 is made up of 15 amino acids. Trimming took off 6 bases at V and 1 base at J, with 16 bases between the two ends. This CDR3 reads CASSKWVAGSYEQYF. The CDR3 DNA follows: TGTGCCAGCAGTAAATGGGTGGCGGGATCCTACGAGCAGTACTTC.

This clone was seen a few times. The chain carries TRBV25-1 and TRBJ2-3; D possibly corresponds to TRBD1 (6 bases). The CDR3 runs to 14 residues. Germline CDR1 and CDR2: MGHDK and SYGVNS. Trimming pared 4 bases from V and 1 base from J, leaving 9 bases between. The DNA for the CDR3 is TGTGCCAGCAGTGTCCGGACAGGCACAGATACGCAGTATTTT. As protein: CASSVRTGTDTQYF. The complete variable domain, with remaining parts taken from reference TRBV25-1 and TRBJ2-3, reads EADIYQTPRYLVIGTGKKITLECSQTMGHDKMYWYQQDPGMELHLIHYSYGVNSTEKGDLSSESTVSRIRTEHFPLTLESARPSHTSQYLCASSVRTGTDTQYFGPGTRLTVL.

This clone has a handful of counts. The chain couples TRBV11-1 to TRBJ2-5; D perhaps matches TRBD1 (6 bases). The germline CDR1 and CDR2 sequences are SGHAT and FQDESV (reference sequence). Trimming stripped 5 bases from V and 2 bases from J, with 9 bases between. The CDR3 loop spans 13 amino acids. This CDR3 reads CASSEGVQETQYF. In DNA form, the CDR3 reads TGTGCCAGCAGCGAGGGGGTACAAGAGACCCAGTACTTC.

The V gene is TRBV7-2, the J gene TRBJ2-7; TRBD1 is a possible D gene (5 bases). The CDR3 extends over 15 amino acids. Per germline, CDR1 SGHTA and CDR2 FQGNSA. V lost 3 bases and J lost 1, with 13 bases in between. Here the CDR3 DNA reads TGTGCCAGCAGCTTTATAGGGGTCGAGTCCTACGAGCAGTACTTC. This codes for CASSFIGVESYEQYF. Combining the CDR3 with reference TRBV7-2 and TRBJ2-7 gives the whole variable domain GAGVSQSPSNKVTEKGKDVELRCDPISGHTALYWYRQSLGQGLEFLIYFQGNSAPDKSGLPSDRFSAERTGGSVSTLTIQRTQQEDSAVYLCASSFIGVESYEQYFGPGTRLTVT.

This clone came up a few times. The chain employs TRBV6-5 and TRBJ2-7, with 9 positions matching TRBD2. Per germline, CDR1 MNHEY and CDR2 SVGAGI. V was clipped by 6 bases and J by 4 bases; unmatched bases: 4. CDR3 size: 13 residues. CDR3 nucleotide sequence: TGTGCCAGCAGGAAGACTAGCGGTTACGAGCAGTACTTC. Residues: CASRKTSGYEQYF.

Ten or more counts support this clone. The chain joins TRBV29-1 to TRBJ2-7; D call uncertain. The CDR3 is 10 residues long. The V end lost 4 bases, the J end lost 4 bases, and 5 bases lay between the germline ends. CDR1 and CDR2 (germline): SQVTM, ANQGSEA. Here the CDR3 DNA reads TGCAGCGTTGGCGATTACGAGCAGTACTTC. As protein: CSVGDYEQYF.

This clone turned up a few times. The chain employs TRBV28 and TRBJ2-1; TRBD2 matches 7 bases. V lost 10 bases, J lost 2 bases, and 5 bases stayed unmatched. This CDR3 region has 13 residues. CDR1 is MDHEN and CDR2 is SYDVKM in the germline V gene. For the CDR3, the DNA is TGTGCCACCAATGGGGGGGCCTACAATGAGCAGTTCTTC. It translates to CATNGGAYNEQFF.

The table lists this clone with many counts. The J gene is TRBJ2-5, the V gene TRBV2, with D tentatively TRBD1 (5 bases). This CDR3 has 13 residues. V gave up 3 bases and J gave up 1 base, with 6 bases separating them. Germline V CDR1 and CDR2: SNHLY, FYNNEI. CDR3 nucleotide sequence: TGTGCCAGCAGTGACCAGGGCCAAGAGACCCAGTACTTC. Residues: CASSDQGQETQYF.

The CDR3 DNA reads TGTGCCAGCAGCCAAGTATTAGCGGGAGCTCAATACGAGCAGTACTTC. Protein: CASSQVLAGAQYEQYF. This chain links TRBV4-2 with TRBJ2-7; 9 bases align to TRBD2. CDR3 length: 16 amino acids. Trimming cost V 1 base and J 4 bases; bases outside gene matches: 8. Germline V lookup: CDR1 LGHNA, CDR2 YNFKEQ.

The chain uses TRBV11-3 and TRBJ2-1, with 7 positions matching TRBD2. The germline CDR1 and CDR2 sequences are SGHNT and YENEEA. This CDR3 is built from 15 residues. V lost 3 bases and J lost 8; bases outside the gene matches: 10. The CDR3 region is CASSFQLGEGYEQFF. CDR3 nucleotide sequence: TGTGCCAGCAGCTTTCAATTGGGGGAGGGTTATGAGCAGTTCTTC. Combining the CDR3 with reference TRBV11-3 and TRBJ2-1 gives the whole variable domain EAGVVQSPRYKIIEKKQPVAFWCNPISGHNTLYWYLQNLGQGPELLIRYENEEAVDDSQLPKDRFSAERLKGVDSTLKIQPAELGDSAVYLCASSFQLGEGYEQFFGPGTRLTVL.

Details on this clone: Other DNA sequences within the sample encode an identical CDR3. This chain uses TRBV19 with TRBJ2-6, with D unclear. The CDR3 is 15 residues long. V lost 3 bases to trimming and J lost 1 base, with 7 bases between them. Germline V gene data show CDR1 as LNHDA and CDR2 as SQIVND (reference sequence). The CDR3 DNA follows: TGTGCCAGTAGTATTTCCGGGTCTGGGGCCAACGTCCTGACTTTC. It is translated as CASSISGSGANVLTF.

This clone was seen more than once but under ten times. V and J are TRBV10-3 and TRBJ1-5; unclear D gene. The CDR3 extends over 12 amino acids. V was pared by 7 bases and J by 4 bases, with 8 bases between. Germline lookup yields CDR1 ENHRY and CDR2 SYGVKD. In nucleotides, the CDR3 is TGTGCCATCAATGGAGAGAATCAGCCCCAGCATTTT. It is translated as CAINGENQPQHF.

The V call is TRBV13, the J call TRBJ2-7; 10 bases map to TRBD2. Germline CDR1 PRHDT, CDR2 FYEKMQ (reference sequence). The trim removed 1 base at V and 9 bases at J, leaving 6 bases unmatched. This CDR3 is built from 14 residues. The CDR3: CASSLESAGGPQYF. CDR3 nucleotides: TGTGCCAGCAGCTTAGAGTCAGCGGGAGGGCCGCAGTACTTC.

The chain couples TRBV2 to TRBJ2-3; tentatively, D is TRBD1 (6 bases). V lost 4 bases to trimming and J lost 2 bases, with 13 bases between them. The CDR3 loop spans 15 amino acids. The germline V gene encodes CDR1 SNHLY and CDR2 FYNNEI. CDR3: CASSAGRGPTDTQYF. The CDR3 coding sequence is TGTGCCAGCAGTGCTGGCAGGGGACCCACAGATACGCAGTATTTT.

This clone was seen more than once but under ten times. V and J are TRBV7-2 and TRBJ2-4; tentatively, D is TRBD1 (6 bases). Germline CDR1 reads SGHTA; CDR2 reads FQGNSA. The V gene lost 5 bases and the J gene lost 6 bases, with 17 bases spanning the gap. CDR3 length equals 15 residues. CDR3 nucleotides: TGTGCCAGCAGCACTTCCACAGGGAAGGGAAACATTCAGTACTTC. Amino acid sequence: CASSTSTGKGNIQYF.